This TCR beta chain comes out of a study of T cell responses to AZD1222 COVID-19 vaccine (TCRdb year 2021). The study in broad terms: A total of 233 trial participants underwent TCR sequencing, of whom 207 received two doses of AZD1222 and about 25 received two doses of the MenACWY control vaccine. Trial participants were enrolled into age subgroups of 18-55, 56-69 and 70-plus years, which contained 148, 28 and 57 TCR-sequenced participants, respectively. Points the paper makes about the study in general: In the small 56-69-year group, the increase in depth fell short of significance, most likely because of low power. Participants were mostly white British and included more females than males, and it was suggested by the authors that clonal diversity may have been underestimated. Because no samples from the day 14 peak response were available, repertoires could be characterized only after the peak T cell response. Reportedly, almost half of the unique spike-specific TCRs recognized epitopes lying outside the regions that are mutated in the B.1.351 and B.1.1.7 variants. Conclusions about previously exposed vaccinees are limited, since just six AZD1222 recipients were seropositive for SARS-CoV-2 at baseline. The whole spike protein was spanned by vaccine-associated CD4 TCRs, and dominant responses were seen in regions 160-218 and 743-854. After two AZD1222 doses, both the breadth and the depth of spike-specific TCRs were significantly higher than at day 0 and than in MenACWY recipients.

The CDR3 regions of human TCRbeta chains were analyzed by immunosequencing. The paper's data handling went like this. Repertoire TCRs were matched against a reference library of SARS-CoV-2-specific TCRs generated with the MIRA antigen-specificity platform. Breadth was defined as the fraction of unique TCRs that were SARS-CoV-2-associated. Depth was defined as the fraction of total T cells that were SARS-CoV-2-associated. Each spike-specific TCR was assigned to its reactive spike region and to a CD4 or CD8 class using the MIRA data. Log10-transformed breadth and depth values were compared by one-way ANOVA with Sidak's multiple comparisons tests. TCRdb took over this immuneACCESS table, retaining in-frame rearrangements with V and J assigned. Such tables are incomplete; in checked studies, under half of the missing clones stem from an unresolved V gene, and the remainder is unexplained. For V, J and clone size, that table is used; D and trimming come from the DNA. This sample is represented by tens of thousands of clones; 85% to 90% of them were singletons. The ten largest clones represent about an eighth of the sample.

The sample's time point label is to be understood as: about 28 days (+/-7) after the second vaccine dose. AZD1222 recipients with second doses at about 4 weeks or about 12 weeks were pooled, because spike-specific TCR depth and breadth did not differ between schedules. Samples from vaccinated people were obtained from the UK trials COV001 and COV002, which included a single-blind randomized controlled phase 2/3 trial of AZD1222 (ChAdOx1 nCoV-19) in healthy adults. For TCRbeta chain sequencing, PBMC samples were collected from trial participants at day 0 and at day 28 after the second dose. Worth noting for this clone: No cognate antigen has been identified for it. Per-nucleotide qualities are absent, and no much larger clonotype sits a single base away.

The specimen comprised peripheral blood, sampled 28 days after the second AZD1222 dose. The receptor was isolated from an adult who received the AZD1222 COVID-19 vaccine.

The CDR3 amino acid sequence is: CASSSIGGDRATDTQYF. The base sequence is TGCGCCAGCAGCTCCATAGGCGGGGACAGGGCGACAGATACGCAGTATTTT. The rearrangement combines TRBV5-1 with TRBJ2-3; TRBD1 aligns with 9 central bases. Inclusive of the bounding cysteine and phenylalanine, the CDR3 is 17 residues long. Only the CDR3 region is kept as DNA, spanning 51 bases read in frame from base 1. V loses 3 bases at its end and J loses 3 bases; junction bases beyond the gene matches: 11. CDR1 and CDR2 (SGHRS, YFSETQ) derive from the germline V gene.